The next 25 T cell receptor beta chains were all read from a single sample in a study of blood T cell repertoires in COVID-19. Profiling relied on immunoSEQ multiplex PCR, and the TCRdb table lists in-frame clones only, not all of them. Of 120,000 to 150,000 clones listed, roughly 80% were seen once; the top ten hold roughly 8%. The specimen was peripheral blood. These receptors came from a human donor with acute or convalescent COVID-19. The donor label of this sample is uncertain.

J is TRBJ2-1 and V is TRBV5-5, with a weak D call TRBD1 (5 bases). The CDR3 has 13 residues. Trimming removed 8 bases at V and 0 bases at J, with 9 bases between. The germline V gene has CDR1 SGHKS and CDR2 YYEKEE (reference sequence). CDR3 residues: CASQGSSYNEQFF. CDR3 DNA: TGTGCCAGTCAGGGCAGCTCCTACAATGAGCAGTTCTTC.

J is TRBJ1-6 and V is TRBV7-2; 10 nucleotides agree with TRBD1. CDR1 and CDR2 from the germline V gene are SGHTA and FQGNSA. This CDR3 has 16 amino acids. V gave up 3 bases and J gave up 9 bases; unmatched junction bases: 8. The CDR3, as DNA: TGTGCCAGCAGCTTCTACCCGGGACAGGGGACTTCACCCCTCCACTTT. Its protein is CASSFYPGQGTSPLHF.

This sequence joins TRBV5-4 and TRBJ2-1, with 10 bases fitting TRBD2. Germline assignment: CDR1 SGHNT and CDR2 YYREEE (reference sequence). V shed 4 bases and J 9 bases; nucleotides not matched to a gene: 13. CDR3 length equals 16 residues. CDR3 region: CASSPPKAGGPGEQFF. The CDR3 coding sequence is TGTGCCAGCAGCCCCCCGAAAGCGGGGGGGCCCGGTGAGCAGTTCTTC.

The CDR3 reads CASSLIEPTGGQETQYF. The CDR3 nucleotides read TGTGCCAGCAGCTTAATAGAGCCGACGGGGGGCCAAGAGACCCAGTACTTC. The chain has TRBV7-8 and TRBJ2-5; 7 positions match TRBD2. Germline V gene sequence: CDR1 SGHVS, CDR2 FQNEAQ. The CDR3 totals 17 residues. The V and J ends lost 2 bases and 1 base, in that order; junction bases with no gene match: 10. Together with reference TRBV7-8 and TRBJ2-5, the CDR3 gives the full variable domain: GAGVSQSPRYKVAKRGQDVALRCDPISGHVSLFWYQQALGQGPEFLTYFQNEAQLDKSGLPSDRFFAERPEGSVSTLKIQRTQQEDSAVYLCASSLIEPTGGQETQYFGPGTRLLVL.

The chain employs TRBV6-5 and TRBJ1-2; the D is unclear. V was shortened by 7 bases and J by 8 bases, with 11 bases between the two germline ends. CDR3 length: 11 residues. CDR1 and CDR2 from the germline V gene are MNHEY and SVGAGI. The CDR3 reads CASKSRGGYTF. Here the CDR3 DNA reads TGTGCCAGCAAAAGTCGCGGCGGCTACACCTTC.

The V and J genes are TRBV5-8 and TRBJ1-2; possible D gene TRBD1, 5 bases. Germline CDR1 is SGHTS and CDR2 is YDEGEE. The CDR3 contains 16 residues. The germline V and J ends were trimmed by 4 bases and 3 bases, with 19 bases remaining between them. The CDR3 loop is CASSKAGGRKYYGYTF. The CDR3 bases are TGTGCCAGCAGCAAAGCCGGGGGTCGGAAGTACTATGGCTACACCTTC.

V and J are TRBV6-5 and TRBJ1-3; no firm D call. The CDR3 contains 16 residues. The germline V and J ends were trimmed by 0 bases and 0 bases, with 9 bases remaining between them. Germline CDR1 reads MNHEY; CDR2 reads SVGAGI. This CDR3 is CASSYSGGVSGNTIYF. For the CDR3, the DNA is TGTGCCAGCAGTTACTCAGGCGGCGTCTCTGGAAACACCATATATTTT.

This chain uses TRBV7-9 with TRBJ1-1, with 8 bases matching TRBD1. The CDR3 consists of 15 residues. The germline gives CDR1 SEHNR, CDR2 FQNEAQ (reference sequence). J was trimmed by 0 bases and V by 6 bases; bases with no gene match: 6. The DNA for the CDR3 is TGTGCCAGCAGTTGGGGACAGGCATTGAACACTGAAGCTTTCTTT. This translates into CASSWGQALNTEAFF.

This clone occurred once. This chain connects TRBV5-1 to TRBJ2-7; 11 nucleotides agree with TRBD2. The CDR3 length is 18 residues. After removal of 2 bases from V and 0 bases from J, the junction contained 10 bases not matched to a gene. Germline CDR1 reads SGHRS; CDR2 reads YFSETQ. The DNA of the CDR3 is TGCGCCAGCAGCTTCGGAGAGGGGCTAGCGGGGGGCTCCTACGAGCAGTACGTC. Translated: CASSFGEGLAGGSYEQYV.

The rearrangement uses TRBV11-1 and TRBJ2-4; a possible D gene is TRBD1 (6 bases). The ends were cut back, 6 bases at V and 6 bases at J, with 15 bases in the middle. This CDR3 region has 14 residues. CDR1 and CDR2 from the germline V gene are SGHAT and FQDESV (reference sequence). The DNA of the CDR3 is TGTGCCAGCAGTCCCGCAAGGGGGAGAAACATTCAGTACTTC. Translation: CASSPARGRNIQYF.

The V call is TRBV10-3, the J call TRBJ1-1, with D uncertain. The length of the CDR3 is 14 residues. Germline values: CDR1 ENHRY, CDR2 SYGVKD. Trimming left V 0 bases short and J 4 bases short, with 9 bases between. CDR3 residues: CAISESGRTTEAFF. CDR3 bases: TGTGCCATCAGTGAGTCAGGGAGGACCACTGAAGCTTTCTTT.

This rearrangement joins TRBV23-1 to TRBJ2-2; 8 nucleotides agree with TRBD2. TRBV23-1 falls under the ORF class, with uncertain function. The CDR3 extends over 17 amino acids. After removal of 0 bases from V and 0 bases from J, the junction contained 3 bases not matched to a gene. Here the CDR3 DNA reads TGCGCCAGCAGTCAATCCGAAGCGGGGGCGAACACCGGGGAGCTGTTTTTT. It yields the protein CASSQSEAGANTGELFF.

This chain connects TRBV19 to TRBJ2-7; 8 bases line up with TRBD1. The CDR3 runs 13 residues. Germline-derived CDR1 and CDR2 are LNHDA and SQIVND (reference sequence). Trimming removed 5 bases from V and 3 bases from J; junction bases left unmatched: 3. CDR3 region: CASSVGQGYEQYF. The CDR3 DNA reads as TGTGCCAGTAGTGTCGGACAGGGCTACGAGCAGTACTTC.

This chain links TRBV2 with TRBJ2-2; 7 nucleotides line up with TRBD1. The J segment lost 4 bases and the V segment lost 8 bases, leaving 7 bases of the junction unmatched. The V gene's germline CDR1 is SNHLY and CDR2 FYNNEI. The CDR3 has 14 amino acids. The CDR3 DNA reads TGTGCCAGCGGGACAGTCGAGGGCACCGGGGAGCTGTTTTTT. Translation: CASGTVEGTGELFF.

V gene TRBV3-1 (or the pseudogene TRBV3-2) combines with J gene TRBJ2-6; D is unresolved. CDR1 LGHDT and CDR2 YNNKEL come from the germline V gene (reference sequence). V lost 4 bases and J lost 0, with 10 bases in between. CDR3 length: 16 amino acids. Here the CDR3 reads CASSPPRSSGANVLTF. In nucleotides, the CDR3 is TGTGCCAGCAGCCCGCCGCGGAGCTCTGGGGCCAACGTCCTGACTTTC.

The gene calls are TRBV7-8 and TRBJ1-5, with D possibly matching TRBD1 (6 bases). This CDR3 has 15 residues. V lost 2 bases, J lost 7 bases, and 15 bases lay in between. CDR1 SGHVS and CDR2 FQNEAQ come from the germline V gene. The CDR3, as DNA: TGTGCCAGCAGCTTACTGGACAGCTCTGGACAGCCCCAGCATTTT. Amino acids: CASSLLDSSGQPQHF.

V gene TRBV2 combines with J gene TRBJ1-2, with 10 bases aligning to TRBD1. V was pared by 4 bases and J by 5 bases, with 4 bases of the junction left unmatched. Germline CDR1 is SNHLY and CDR2 is FYNNEI. CDR3 length: 14 amino acids. The CDR3 protein is CASSARDRGYGYTF. CDR3 sequence (DNA): TGTGCCAGCAGTGCCCGGGACAGGGGTTATGGCTACACCTTC.

This clone showed up just once. The chain couples TRBV9 to TRBJ2-1; 7 bases map to TRBD1. This CDR3 contains 16 residues. Looked up from germline, CDR1 is SGDLS and CDR2 is YYNGEE. V lost 3 bases and J lost 0; bases outside the gene matches: 6. The CDR3 loop reads CASSDPGGTSYNEQFF. The DNA of the CDR3 is TGTGCCAGCAGCGACCCAGGGGGAACCTCCTACAATGAGCAGTTCTTC.

This rearrangement joins TRBV10-2 to TRBJ1-2; TRBD1 might be the D (5 bases). CDR3 length: 13 residues. Germline loops: CDR1 WSHSY, CDR2 SAAADI. The ends were cut back, 4 bases at V and 4 bases at J, with 10 bases in the middle. The CDR3 sequence is CASSGGQGYGYTF. The CDR3 DNA reads TGCGCCAGCAGTGGAGGCCAGGGCTATGGCTACACCTTC.

This clone was counted once. A much larger clone lies a single base off, so this may be a read error. Other nucleotide sequences in the sample specify the same CDR3. The chain employs TRBV11-2 and TRBJ1-2; TRBD1 is a possible D gene (5 bases). Germline V lookup: CDR1 SGHAT, CDR2 FQNNGV. This CDR3 has 15 amino acids. The CDR3 loop reads CASSSSAGGRDGYTF. Written as DNA, the CDR3 is TGTGCCAGCAGCTCCTCGGCGGGGGGACGGGATGGCTACACCTTT.

This clone was counted a few times. The chain employs TRBV19 and TRBJ1-2; maybe TRBD1 (5 bases). This CDR3 comprises 12 residues. Trimming took 6 bases from V and 4 from J, leaving 9 bases between them. CDR1 is LNHDA, CDR2 SQIVND, per germline (reference sequence). In nucleotides, the CDR3 is TGTGCCAGTAGCCCAGGGTTCTATGGCTACACCTTC. Amino acid sequence: CASSPGFYGYTF.

This clone appeared once. The chain combines TRBV19 with TRBJ1-2, with TRBD1 identical over 7 bases. CDR1 is LNHDA and CDR2 is SQIVND in the germline V gene (reference sequence). The CDR3 has 16 amino acids. V dropped 7 bases and J dropped 4; count of bases not matched to a gene: 15. Here the CDR3 reads CASTEGAGPRPYGYTF. The CDR3 nucleotides read TGTGCCAGTACTGAGGGGGCAGGGCCAAGGCCCTATGGCTACACCTTC.

The V gene is TRBV6-1, the J gene TRBJ1-5; possibly TRBD1 for D (6 bases). The germline V gene encodes CDR1 MNHNS and CDR2 SASEGT. The CDR3 runs 15 residues. V dropped 0 bases and J dropped 2 bases, with 8 bases sitting between them. CDR3 DNA: TGTGCCAGCAGTGAAGCCCCAGGGGGCAATCAGCCCCAGCATTTT. Translated: CASSEAPGGNQPQHF.

The chain couples TRBV24-1 to TRBJ1-2; 9 nucleotides align to TRBD1. The CDR3 is 13 amino acids. Germline assignment: CDR1 KGHDR and CDR2 SFDVKD. Trimming took 7 bases from V and 7 from J; bases not matched to a gene: 6. DNA of the CDR3: TGTGCCACCAGCGGAACAGGGGGCGGTGGCTACACCTTC. Amino acids: CATSGTGGGGYTF.

The rearrangement links TRBV5-4 to TRBJ2-5; TRBD2 aligns across 8 bases. The CDR3 spans 16 residues. V lost 5 bases to trimming and J lost 2 bases; unmatched junction nucleotides: 11. CDR1 is SGHNT and CDR2 is YYREEE in the germline V gene (reference sequence). The CDR3 region is CASRPDMTSVQETQYF. The CDR3 nucleotides read TGTGCCAGCAGACCTGACATGACTAGCGTACAAGAGACCCAGTACTTC.